The 13 T cell receptor beta chains given below trace back to one sample, sequenced in a study of molecular identifiers for immune sequencing clone quantification. TCRdb passed the PCR reads through MiXCR, listing each CDR3 protein once. The sample lists some 97,000 distinct CDR3 sequences, about 35% occurring once. Material: naive CD8+ T cells from blood, with Jurkat cell RNA spiked in. The subset is: FACS-sorted CD8+CD4-CCR7+CD45RA+ naive T cells. Receptors were obtained from a human donor in good health. Some libraries in this study had Jurkat cell RNA spiked in.

In regard to this clonotype: A clone one base away is much larger, so this may be a read error. This sequence joins TRBV7-8 and TRBJ1-1, with 7 positions matching TRBD1. Germline CDR1 SGHVS, CDR2 FQNEAQ. This CDR3 contains 15 residues. CDR3 region: CGSSWGWTGNTEAFF. The DNA for the CDR3 is TGTGGCAGCAGCTGGGGTTGGACAGGGAACACTGAAGCTTTCTTT.

This clonotype was picked up a small number of times. This chain connects TRBV13 to TRBJ2-5; D might be TRBD2 (5 bases). The germline V gene encodes CDR1 PRHDT and CDR2 FYEKMQ (reference sequence). The ends were cut back, 2 bases at V and 4 bases at J, with 11 bases in the middle. The CDR3 has 14 residues. This CDR3 reads CASSLRGPAETQYF. In DNA, the CDR3 is TGTGCCAGCAGCTTAAGAGGGCCAGCAGAGACCCAGTACTTC.

The chain carries TRBV7-9 and TRBJ1-5; 8 bases align to TRBD1. J was trimmed by 6 bases and V by 5 bases; bases with no gene match: 6. From germline, CDR1 is SEHNR and CDR2 FQNEAQ (reference sequence). CDR3 length: 14 amino acids. The CDR3 DNA reads as TGTGCCAGCAGCCCCGGACAGGGCGTTCAGCCCCAGCATTTT. Amino acid sequence: CASSPGQGVQPQHF.

About this clonotype itself: This may arise from a read error, as a much more abundant clone is one base away. The V gene is TRBV5-6, the J gene TRBJ2-7, with a weak D call TRBD2 (7 bases). Trimming took 6 bases from V and 12 from J, leaving 22 bases between them. The CDR3 covers 13 residues. Germline V gives CDR1 SGHDT, CDR2 YYEEEE. CDR3 DNA sequence: TGTGCCAGCACCCGGGGGATATCGCGGGGGCTGTACTTC. Protein: CASTRGISRGLYF. The full variable domain, its missing parts supplied by reference TRBV5-6 and TRBJ2-7, is DAGVTQSPTHLIKTRGQQVTLRCSPKSGHDTVSWYQQALGQGPQFIFQYYEEEERQRGNFPDRFSGHQFPNYSSELNVNALLLGDSALYLCASTRGISRGLYFGPGTRLTVT.

The chain combines TRBV7-2 with TRBJ2-7; TRBD2 agrees at 7 bases. Germline V gives CDR1 SGHTA, CDR2 FQGNSA. Trimming at V came to 2 bases and at J to 7 bases, leaving 5 bases not matched to a gene. This CDR3 contains 13 residues. Here the CDR3 DNA reads TGTGCCAGCAGCTTAATTGGGGGGGTGGAGCAGTACTTC. Protein sequence: CASSLIGGVEQYF.

Worth noting for this clonotype: This may come from a read error, since a much larger clone is one base off. This chain connects TRBV5-3 to TRBJ2-3; tentative D call: TRBD1 (5 bases). TRBV5-3 is sorted into the ORF group, with uncertain function. This CDR3 is built from 14 residues. The CDR3 region has the DNA TGTGCCAGCAGACTCCCGTCCATGACAGATTCGCAGTATTTT. Translated: CASRLPSMTDSQYF.

This clonotype came up many times. The V and J genes are TRBV10-3 and TRBJ2-3; D is unresolved. This CDR3 comprises 16 residues. Germline V gives CDR1 ENHRY, CDR2 SYGVKD. Trimming shortened V by 0 bases and J by 4 bases, and 14 bases separated the two germline ends. The CDR3 sequence: CAISESRSGLADTQYF. CDR3 coding DNA: TGTGCCATCAGTGAGTCTCGTAGTGGTCTTGCAGATACGCAGTATTTT.

This clonotype was recorded many times. The genes are TRBV28 and TRBJ2-3; 8 bases line up with TRBD2. Germline lookup yields CDR1 MDHEN and CDR2 SYDVKM. V was clipped by 6 bases and J by 2 bases; unmatched bases: 4. The CDR3 is 14 residues long. The CDR3 DNA sequence: TGTGCCAGCAGGTTAGCGGGGTTCACAGATACGCAGTATTTT. Its translation is CASRLAGFTDTQYF.

To note about this clonotype: A much more abundant neighbour one base away suggests this may be a read error. CDR3 DNA sequence: TGTGCCAGCAGCCAAGGTATAGCCGAGCAGTACTTC. It codes for CASSQGIAEQYF. This chain connects TRBV4-2 to TRBJ2-7; D is unclear. Trimming took off 1 base at V and 6 bases at J, with 7 bases between the two ends. Germline values: CDR1 LGHNA, CDR2 YNFKEQ. The CDR3 is 12 residues long.

This clonotype has only a few counts. This chain links TRBV19 with TRBJ2-1, with TRBD2 matching over 12 bases. The J segment lost 1 base and the V segment lost 7 bases, leaving 2 bases of the junction unmatched. The CDR3 totals 15 residues. CDR1 and CDR2 from the germline V gene are LNHDA and SQIVND (reference sequence). Written as DNA, the CDR3 is TGTGCCAGTACCCTAGCGGGAGGGTCCTACAATGAGCAGTTCTTC. It codes for CASTLAGGSYNEQFF. Full variable domain (remainder filled in from reference TRBV19 and TRBJ2-1): DGGITQSPKYLFRKEGQNVTLSCEQNLNHDAMYWYRQDPGQGLRLIYYSQIVNDFQKGDIAEGYSVSREKKESFPLTVTSAQKNPTAFYLCASTLAGGSYNEQFFGPGTRLTVL.

This chain links TRBV4-1 with TRBJ2-7; D unresolved. Germline assignment: CDR1 MGHRA and CDR2 YSYEKL. With 2 bases removed from V and 2 bases from J, the gap between germline ends came to 10 bases. CDR3 length: 14 residues. CDR3 DNA: TGCGCCAGCAGCCAACTCCACGGCCCCTACGAGCAGTACTTC. Protein product: CASSQLHGPYEQYF.

Comments on this clonotype: A much larger clone is a single base away; this may be a read error. The CDR3 is CASSSGRLGRRTDTQYF. The CDR3 DNA reads as TGTGCCAGCAGTTCGGGCCGCCTCGGAAGACGCACAGATACGCAGTATTTT. The chain carries TRBV13 and TRBJ2-3, with D hard to call. V lost 6 bases and J lost 1, with 20 bases in between. Germline values: CDR1 PRHDT, CDR2 FYEKMQ (reference sequence). The CDR3 loop spans 17 amino acids. The full variable domain, rest sourced from reference TRBV13 and TRBJ2-3, is AAGVIQSPRHLIKEKRETATLKCYPIPRHDTVYWYQQGPGQDPQFLISFYEKMQSDKGSIPDRFSAQQFSDYHSELNMSSLELGDSALYFCASSSGRLGRRTDTQYFGPGTRLTVL.

This clonotype was seen many times. The chain couples TRBV28 to TRBJ1-1, with D possibly matching TRBD1 (5 bases). CDR3 length equals 14 residues. CDR1 and CDR2 from the germline V gene are MDHEN and SYDVKM. Deletions cut 3 bases from V and 1 base from J, with 9 bases between. The chain's CDR3 is CASSFTDTNTEAFF. CDR3 nucleotide sequence: TGTGCCAGCAGTTTTACGGACACGAACACTGAAGCTTTCTTT.